The present T cell receptor beta chain was sequenced within a study of T cell responses to AZD1222 COVID-19 vaccine. Generated by immunoSEQ multiplex PCR, the TCRdb table keeps only in-frame clones and is missing some. The sample lists 95,000 to 100,000 clones, about 89% occurring once. Germline loops: CDR1 SGHTA, CDR2 FQGNSA. J was trimmed by 3 bases and V by 1 base; bases with no gene match: 8. This CDR3 comprises 16 residues. Combined were second doses at about 4 or about 12 weeks. Study-wide results and caveats: Reportedly, nearly half the spike-specific TCRs target unmutated variant regions. Dominant at 160-218 and 743-854, vaccine-associated CD4 TCRs also spanned spike.

This clone was observed a single time. Its target is unknown. The sequence derives from an adult who received the AZD1222 COVID-19 vaccine. The rearrangement joins TRBV7-2 to TRBJ2-7, with 8 bases matching TRBD2. The sample in question was peripheral blood, obtained 28 days after the second AZD1222 dose. CDR3 nucleotides: TGTGCCAGCAGCTTAGGCGGGGGGATCCGAGACTACGAGCAGTACTTC. Its translation: CASSLGGGIRDYEQYF.